This is a list of T cell receptor beta chains from one sample in a study of blood T cell repertoires in COVID-19. Sequencing used immunoSEQ multiplex PCR; TCRdb keeps in-frame clones, though not all of them. The table includes 180,000 or so clones, roughly 86% detected once. Sequencing was performed on PBMCs or T cells enriched from blood (not recorded which). The receptors stem from a man in his forties with acute COVID-19. CDR3s include the opening cysteine and the closing phenylalanine or tryptophan. The D gene is left open where the match is weak. Expanded clones get a size class; other rows say once, few or many, or leave the size out.

d_gene: TRBD1; abundance: .; j_gene: TRBJ2-2; v_gene: TRBV19; CDR3aa: CASNKTGFTGELFF; CDR3nt: TGTGCCAGTAACAAGACAGGGTTTACCGGGGAGCTGTTTTTT
d_gene: .; abundance: .; j_gene: TRBJ2-3; v_gene: TRBV9; CDR3aa: CASSVYGSDISTDTQYF; CDR3nt: TGTGCCAGCAGCGTATACGGTAGCGATATCAGCACAGATACGCAGTATTTT
d_gene: TRBD1; abundance: .; j_gene: TRBJ2-2; v_gene: TRBV7-2; CDR3aa: CASSPLTGPGELFF; CDR3nt: TGTGCCAGCAGCCCCTTGACAGGGCCCGGGGAGCTGTTTTTT
d_gene: TRBD1; abundance: .; j_gene: TRBJ1-4; v_gene: TRBV5-4; CDR3aa: CASSTGGTNEKLFF; CDR3nt: TGTGCCAGCAGCACAGGGGGAACTAATGAAAAACTGTTTTTT
d_gene: TRBD2; abundance: .; j_gene: TRBJ2-1; v_gene: TRBV3-1/TRBV3-2; CDR3aa: CASSTGGRPLCLCYNEQFF; CDR3nt: TGTGCCAGCAGCACGGGCGGGAGGCCACTATGCCTCTGCTACAATGAGCAGTTCTTC
d_gene: .; abundance: .; j_gene: TRBJ1-4; v_gene: TRBV12-3/TRBV12-4; CDR3aa: CASSQGSSEKLFF; CDR3nt: TGTGCCAGCAGTCAGGGGAGTAGTGAAAAACTGTTTTTT
d_gene: TRBD2; abundance: .; j_gene: TRBJ2-1; v_gene: TRBV5-1; CDR3aa: CASSLGPGSGGINEQFF; CDR3nt: TGCGCCAGCAGCTTGGGCCCCGGAAGCGGGGGTATCAATGAGCAGTTCTTC
d_gene: .; abundance: .; j_gene: TRBJ2-7; v_gene: TRBV5-1; CDR3aa: CASSLDRIYEQYF; CDR3nt: TGCGCCAGCAGCTTGGACAGGATCTACGAGCAGTACTTC
d_gene: TRBD1; abundance: .; j_gene: TRBJ1-5; v_gene: TRBV24-1; CDR3aa: CATSDQGQNQPQHF; CDR3nt: TGTGCCACCAGTGACCAGGGACAGAATCAGCCCCAGCATTTT
d_gene: .; abundance: .; j_gene: TRBJ1-1; v_gene: TRBV5-3; CDR3aa: CARSFQGHTEAFF; CDR3nt: TGTGCCAGAAGCTTTCAGGGTCACACTGAAGCTTTCTTT
d_gene: TRBD1; abundance: .; j_gene: TRBJ2-7; v_gene: TRBV28; CDR3aa: CASRTALTGFSGQYF; CDR3nt: TGTGCCAGCAGAACCGCCTTGACAGGGTTCAGTGGGCAGTACTTC
d_gene: TRBD1; abundance: .; j_gene: TRBJ1-2; v_gene: TRBV11-2; CDR3aa: CASSLTAGGGYGYTF; CDR3nt: TGTGCCAGCAGCTTAACGGCAGGGGGCGGCTATGGCTACACCTTC
d_gene: TRBD1; abundance: .; j_gene: TRBJ2-1; v_gene: TRBV9; CDR3aa: CASNLGQGARNEQFF; CDR3nt: TGTGCCAGCAACCTAGGACAGGGGGCTCGAAATGAGCAGTTCTTC
d_gene: .; abundance: .; j_gene: TRBJ1-1; v_gene: TRBV27; CDR3aa: CASSYVVNTEAFF; CDR3nt: TGTGCCAGCAGTTACGTAGTGAACACTGAAGCTTTCTTT
d_gene: .; abundance: .; j_gene: TRBJ1-1; v_gene: TRBV5-1; CDR3aa: CASHLRRGNTEAFF; CDR3nt: TGCGCCAGCCACCTCCGCCGGGGTAACACTGAAGCTTTCTTT
d_gene: .; abundance: .; j_gene: TRBJ1-5; v_gene: TRBV21-1; CDR3aa: CAGPGTGVLGGRPQHF; CDR3nt: TGTGCCGGCCCAGGGACAGGGGTTTTGGGGGGACGGCCCCAGCATTTT
d_gene: .; abundance: .; j_gene: TRBJ1-1; v_gene: TRBV19; CDR3aa: CASSIAENTEAFF; CDR3nt: TGTGCCAGTAGTATAGCAGAGAACACTGAAGCTTTCTTT
d_gene: .; abundance: .; j_gene: TRBJ1-1; v_gene: TRBV3-1/TRBV3-2; CDR3aa: CASSQGHYTEAFF; CDR3nt: TGTGCCAGCAGCCAAGGACACTACACTGAAGCTTTCTTT
d_gene: TRBD2; abundance: .; j_gene: TRBJ2-5; v_gene: TRBV27; CDR3aa: CASSQTSGRAQYF; CDR3nt: TGTGCCAGCAGTCAAACTAGCGGGAGGGCCCAGTACTTC
d_gene: .; abundance: .; j_gene: TRBJ2-3; v_gene: TRBV4-2; CDR3aa: CASSQALATDTQYF; CDR3nt: TGTGCCAGCAGCCAAGCACTAGCAACTGATACGCAGTATTTT
d_gene: TRBD1; abundance: .; j_gene: TRBJ1-2; v_gene: TRBV24-1; CDR3aa: CATSDSGQASLRGYTF; CDR3nt: TGTGCCACCAGTGATTCAGGACAGGCCTCTTTACGTGGCTACACCTTC
d_gene: .; abundance: .; j_gene: TRBJ2-7; v_gene: TRBV6-5; CDR3aa: CASSYSRQAYEQYF; CDR3nt: TGTGCCAGCAGTTACAGCCGCCAAGCCTACGAGCAGTACTTC
d_gene: TRBD1; abundance: once; j_gene: TRBJ1-1; v_gene: TRBV28; CDR3aa: CASTPVDREEGAFF; CDR3nt: TGTGCCAGCACTCCGGTGGACAGGGAAGAGGGAGCTTTCTTT
d_gene: .; abundance: .; j_gene: TRBJ2-7; v_gene: TRBV28; CDR3aa: CASSPQGRDEQYF; CDR3nt: TGTGCCAGCAGTCCCCAGGGGCGCGACGAGCAGTACTTC
d_gene: .; abundance: .; j_gene: TRBJ2-7; v_gene: TRBV4-1; CDR3aa: CASSQGRGLLYEQYF; CDR3nt: TGCGCCAGCAGCCAAGGGCGAGGCCTCCTCTATGAGCAGTACTTC
d_gene: .; abundance: .; j_gene: TRBJ1-4; v_gene: TRBV5-1; CDR3aa: CASRSPDSQKLFF; CDR3nt: TGCGCCAGCAGAAGTCCAGATTCCCAAAAACTGTTTTTT
d_gene: .; abundance: .; j_gene: TRBJ1-2; v_gene: TRBV24-1; CDR3aa: CATSDQSGNYGYTF; CDR3nt: TGTGCCACCAGTGACCAATCAGGGAACTATGGCTACACCTTC
d_gene: TRBD2; abundance: .; j_gene: TRBJ2-3; v_gene: TRBV28; CDR3aa: CASSLGASGGDTQYF; CDR3nt: TGTGCCAGCAGTTTGGGGGCTAGCGGGGGAGATACGCAGTATTTT
d_gene: .; abundance: .; j_gene: TRBJ2-7; v_gene: TRBV28; CDR3aa: CASSPPGAESYEQYF; CDR3nt: TGTGCCAGCAGTCCCCCGGGAGCGGAGTCCTACGAGCAGTACTTC
d_gene: TRBD1; abundance: .; j_gene: TRBJ1-2; v_gene: TRBV7-7; CDR3aa: CASHPHGDRGRGFYTF; CDR3nt: TGTGCTAGCCACCCCCATGGCGACAGGGGGCGGGGCTTCTACACCTTC
d_gene: TRBD1; abundance: .; j_gene: TRBJ1-1; v_gene: TRBV10-3; CDR3aa: CAISQRQGAETEAFF; CDR3nt: TGTGCCATCAGCCAACGACAGGGGGCAGAGACTGAAGCTTTCTTT
d_gene: TRBD2; abundance: .; j_gene: TRBJ2-7; v_gene: TRBV28; CDR3aa: CASSRSGGSRYEQYF; CDR3nt: TGTGCCAGCAGCAGAAGCGGGGGATCCAGATACGAGCAGTACTTC
d_gene: .; abundance: .; j_gene: TRBJ2-1; v_gene: TRBV30; CDR3aa: CAWSRTVWEQFF; CDR3nt: TGTGCCTGGAGCCGGACTGTCTGGGAGCAGTTCTTC
d_gene: TRBD1; abundance: once; j_gene: TRBJ1-3; v_gene: TRBV18; CDR3aa: CASSQGASSGNTIYF; CDR3nt: TGTGCCAGCTCCCAGGGGGCCAGCTCTGGAAACACCATATATTTT
d_gene: .; abundance: .; j_gene: TRBJ2-1; v_gene: TRBV27; CDR3aa: CASGLSSYNEQFF; CDR3nt: TGTGCCAGCGGACTCTCATCCTACAATGAGCAGTTCTTC
d_gene: .; abundance: once; j_gene: TRBJ2-5; v_gene: TRBV29-1; CDR3aa: CSALDTETQYF; CDR3nt: TGCAGCGCACTAGATACGGAGACCCAGTACTTC
d_gene: .; abundance: .; j_gene: TRBJ1-2; v_gene: TRBV12-3/TRBV12-4; CDR3aa: CASSFLYGYTF; CDR3nt: TGTGCCAGCAGTTTCCTCTATGGCTACACCTTC
d_gene: .; abundance: once; j_gene: TRBJ1-2; v_gene: TRBV24-1; CDR3aa: CATSDFQGIGYTF; CDR3nt: TGTGCCACCAGTGATTTCCAGGGAATTGGCTACACCTTC
d_gene: .; abundance: .; j_gene: TRBJ2-2; v_gene: TRBV5-1; CDR3aa: CASSWRTEGTGELFF; CDR3nt: TGCGCCAGCAGCTGGAGGACAGAGGGAACCGGGGAGCTGTTTTTT
d_gene: .; abundance: .; j_gene: TRBJ2-3; v_gene: TRBV24-1; CDR3aa: CATGRREDTDTQYF; CDR3nt: TGTGCCACCGGGAGGAGGGAGGACACAGATACGCAGTATTTT
d_gene: TRBD1; abundance: .; j_gene: TRBJ1-5; v_gene: TRBV27; CDR3aa: CATNRGTVLNQPQHF; CDR3nt: TGTGCCACTAATAGGGGGACAGTCCTAAATCAGCCCCAGCATTTT
d_gene: TRBD2; abundance: .; j_gene: TRBJ2-3; v_gene: TRBV6-5; CDR3aa: CASSRLAGGDTQYF; CDR3nt: TGTGCCAGCAGCCGACTAGCGGGAGGAGATACGCAGTATTTT
d_gene: TRBD2; abundance: .; j_gene: TRBJ2-1; v_gene: TRBV7-3; CDR3aa: CASSRMGLAGGEGYNEQFF; CDR3nt: TGTGCCAGCAGCCGTATGGGACTAGCGGGAGGGGAGGGTTACAATGAGCAGTTCTTC